This T cell receptor (beta chain) was recorded in a study of T cell responses to AZD1222 COVID-19 vaccine. Whole-study findings and limits: Researchers report vaccine-associated CD4 TCRs spanning spike, with dominance at 160-218 and 743-854.

Turning to this clone: Antigen unknown.

Produced via immunoSEQ multiplex PCR; TCRdb's table is partial and in-frame only. The data show approximately 140,000 clones, roughly 90% seen once. This specimen was peripheral blood, taken on day 0 of AZD1222 vaccination. This receptor was identified in an adult in good health.

The CDR3 sequence is CASSAANEQFF. CDR3 coding DNA: TGTGCCAGCAGCGCCGCGAATGAGCAGTTCTTC. This chain connects TRBV11-3 to TRBJ2-1; D is ambiguous. CDR1 and CDR2 (germline): SGHNT, YENEEA. The CDR3 runs 11 residues. V gave up 5 bases and J gave up 7 bases, with 6 bases separating them.